This T cell receptor (beta chain) was sequenced in a study of T-cell reconstitution after alpha-beta-depleted transplantation in children. During its preparation, the TCRbeta library received unique molecular identifiers. TCRdb reanalysed the PCR reads using MiXCR and keeps one entry per CDR3 protein. The table includes about 78,000 distinct CDR3 sequences, 12% to 15% detected once. The study, taken as a whole, reports: After one year, T-cell counts and TCRbeta diversity mostly came from new T cells.

The table lists this clonotype with a few counts. Its cognate antigen is unknown. CDR1 and CDR2 (germline): DFQATT, SNEGSKA (reference sequence). The CDR3 extends over 14 amino acids. V shed 3 bases and J 2 bases; nucleotides not matched to a gene: 3. This sample comprised PBMCs, mostly from graft donor cells, obtained 180 days after TCRalphabeta/CD19-depleted stem cell transplant. The chain employs TRBV20-1 and TRBJ1-2, with 10 positions matching TRBD1. The origin of this receptor is a male patient aged 2-10 years who had a stem cell transplant for acute lymphoblastic leukemia, so the T cells may come from the graft donor. DNA of the CDR3: TGCAGTGCTAGGGGGACAGGGGAAAACTATGGCTACACCTTC. Amino acid sequence: CSARGTGENYGYTF.